A single sample gave rise to the 10 T cell receptor beta chains below, sequenced in a study of blood T cell repertoires in COVID-19 (dated by TCRdb to about 2020). Libraries were made using the immunoSEQ multiplex PCR assay. TCRdb carries this immuneACCESS record with in-frame sequences only. Its versions omit some clonotypes, under half of them owing to an unresolved V gene in the studies checked, with the rest unexplained. For this sample the table gives under 150,000 clones, of which about 87% were detected only once. The ten largest clones take up about 28% of the sample. The sequenced sample consisted of peripheral blood. All receptors come from a human donor in a cohort sampled during active COVID-19.

The rearrangement links TRBV28 to TRBJ1-5; D perhaps matches TRBD1 (6 bases). V dropped 6 bases and J dropped 6 bases, with 12 bases sitting between them. The CDR3 has 13 residues. In germline, CDR1 is MDHEN, CDR2 SYDVKM. CDR3 sequence (DNA): TGTGCCAGCAGGCCAGGGGTGCCTCAGCCCCAGCATTTT. This encodes CASRPGVPQPQHF.

The chain links TRBV20-1 to TRBJ2-3; 8 nucleotides agree with TRBD2. The CDR3 covers 13 residues. Germline V gene data show CDR1 as DFQATT and CDR2 as SNEGSKA (reference sequence). The J segment lost 6 bases and the V segment lost 3 bases, leaving 5 bases of the junction unmatched. The CDR3 nucleotides read TGCAGTGCTAGTACTAGCGGTGGGGATACGCAGTATTTT. It codes for CSASTSGGDTQYF.

V and J are TRBV6-5 and TRBJ2-7, with 8 bases fitting TRBD2. Germline V lookup: CDR1 MNHEY, CDR2 SVGAGI. J gave up 3 bases and V 6 bases, and 4 bases lay outside the gene matches. The CDR3 contains 13 residues. CDR3 sequence (DNA): TGTGCCAGCAGAGGCGGGGGGTTCTACGAGCAGTACTTC. It codes for CASRGGGFYEQYF.

The chain couples TRBV23-1 to TRBJ1-2; TRBD1 is a possible D gene (6 bases). TRBV23-1 is annotated as an ORF whose role is uncertain. The CDR3 loop spans 14 amino acids. Trimming stripped 0 bases from V and 5 bases from J, with 10 bases between. CDR3 sequence: CASSQSQGNYGYTF. CDR3 DNA sequence: TGCGCCAGCAGTCAATCGCAGGGGAATTATGGCTACACCTTC.

The J gene is TRBJ2-5, the V gene TRBV6-5, with a tentative D call TRBD1 (5 bases). The CDR3 contains 14 residues. V lost 7 bases, J lost 2 bases, and 14 bases lay in between. Germline lookup yields CDR1 MNHEY and CDR2 SVGAGI. The CDR3 protein is CASTKVAGQETQYF. CDR3 nucleotide sequence: TGTGCCAGCACAAAGGTAGCAGGGCAAGAGACCCAGTACTTC.

The genes are TRBV7-9 and TRBJ1-1, with 11 bases lining up with TRBD1. The V segment lost 8 bases and the J segment 4 bases; nucleotides outside the gene matches: 6. The CDR3 length is 14 residues. Germline V lookup: CDR1 SEHNR, CDR2 FQNEAQ (reference sequence). The CDR3 spells CASRPGTGGTEAFF. Here the CDR3 DNA reads TGTGCCAGCCGCCCCGGGACAGGGGGCACTGAAGCTTTCTTT.

The rearrangement uses TRBV27 and TRBJ2-3, with 11 bases identical to TRBD2. V was clipped by 6 bases and J by 3 bases; unmatched bases: 11. The CDR3 is made up of 17 amino acids. Per germline, CDR1 MNHEY and CDR2 SMNVEV (reference sequence). CDR3 region: CASSRPIAGGRTDTQYF. In DNA, the CDR3 is TGTGCCAGCAGCCGCCCCATAGCGGGGGGGCGGACAGATACGCAGTATTTT.

This chain joins TRBV7-8 and TRBJ1-6, with TRBD1 as a possible D gene (5 bases). The germline V gene has CDR1 SGHVS and CDR2 FQNEAQ. The CDR3 totals 14 residues. Trimming removed 5 bases from V and 6 bases from J, with 11 bases in between. The CDR3 DNA reads TGTGCCAGCAGCCAAGCACAGGTTAATTCACCCCTCCACTTT. Protein: CASSQAQVNSPLHF.

This clone was found once. The chain combines TRBV21-1 with TRBJ2-5; the DNA was not compared with TRBD1, the D call given in the table. TRBV21-1 is an annotated pseudogene. The CDR3 is made up of 15 amino acids. The CDR3 reads CASSKMGQACETQYF. CDR3 in DNA: TGTGCCAGCAGCAAAATGGGACAGGCTTGCGAGACCCAGTACTTC.

The V call is TRBV7-9, the J call TRBJ1-5, with D possibly TRBD1 on 5 matching bases. CDR3 length: 13 amino acids. Trimming took 5 bases from V and 3 from J, leaving 8 bases between them. CDR1 SEHNR and CDR2 FQNEAQ come from the germline V gene (reference sequence). CDR3 protein: CASSQGSNQPQHF. The CDR3 nucleotides read TGTGCCAGCAGCCAGGGTTCCAATCAGCCCCAGCATTTT.